This TCR beta chain was sequenced for a study of shared clonotypes between healthy human individuals. Study information: Three plates were used per donor for CD4 naive, three for CD4 memory, two for CD8 naive and one for CD8 memory.

Notes on this clone: Other DNA sequences within the sample encode an identical CDR3.

Adults of Caucasian background living in Nashville, Tennessee made up all donors. CD45RA-negative memory and CD45RA+ naive subsets were split from the CD4+ cells. CDR3 size: 13 residues. The V gene's germline CDR1 is MNHNS and CDR2 SASEGT. The V and J ends lost 8 bases and 0 bases respectively, with 8 bases between them. In the original processing: Filtering was not the same, since immunoSEQ gave junction-only sequences without quality scores. Here immunoSEQ multiplex PCR was the method, and the copy in TCRdb shows in-frame clones only, minus some. That table supplies the V and J calls and clone size; D and trimming were determined from the DNA. Of a few million clones listed, less than 95% were seen once; the top ten hold approximately 0.39%.

This sequence joins TRBV6-1 and TRBJ1-3; D remains unclear. The sequenced material came from naive CD4+ T cells from PBMCs. Documented subset: CD45RA+ positively selected. The receptor was isolated from a man aged 18-30 years in good health. Some clones in this sample may be carry-over from other donors' samples. The CDR3 loop is CASGLSSGNTIYF. CDR3 nucleotide sequence: TGTGCCAGCGGCCTGAGCTCTGGAAACACCATATATTTT.